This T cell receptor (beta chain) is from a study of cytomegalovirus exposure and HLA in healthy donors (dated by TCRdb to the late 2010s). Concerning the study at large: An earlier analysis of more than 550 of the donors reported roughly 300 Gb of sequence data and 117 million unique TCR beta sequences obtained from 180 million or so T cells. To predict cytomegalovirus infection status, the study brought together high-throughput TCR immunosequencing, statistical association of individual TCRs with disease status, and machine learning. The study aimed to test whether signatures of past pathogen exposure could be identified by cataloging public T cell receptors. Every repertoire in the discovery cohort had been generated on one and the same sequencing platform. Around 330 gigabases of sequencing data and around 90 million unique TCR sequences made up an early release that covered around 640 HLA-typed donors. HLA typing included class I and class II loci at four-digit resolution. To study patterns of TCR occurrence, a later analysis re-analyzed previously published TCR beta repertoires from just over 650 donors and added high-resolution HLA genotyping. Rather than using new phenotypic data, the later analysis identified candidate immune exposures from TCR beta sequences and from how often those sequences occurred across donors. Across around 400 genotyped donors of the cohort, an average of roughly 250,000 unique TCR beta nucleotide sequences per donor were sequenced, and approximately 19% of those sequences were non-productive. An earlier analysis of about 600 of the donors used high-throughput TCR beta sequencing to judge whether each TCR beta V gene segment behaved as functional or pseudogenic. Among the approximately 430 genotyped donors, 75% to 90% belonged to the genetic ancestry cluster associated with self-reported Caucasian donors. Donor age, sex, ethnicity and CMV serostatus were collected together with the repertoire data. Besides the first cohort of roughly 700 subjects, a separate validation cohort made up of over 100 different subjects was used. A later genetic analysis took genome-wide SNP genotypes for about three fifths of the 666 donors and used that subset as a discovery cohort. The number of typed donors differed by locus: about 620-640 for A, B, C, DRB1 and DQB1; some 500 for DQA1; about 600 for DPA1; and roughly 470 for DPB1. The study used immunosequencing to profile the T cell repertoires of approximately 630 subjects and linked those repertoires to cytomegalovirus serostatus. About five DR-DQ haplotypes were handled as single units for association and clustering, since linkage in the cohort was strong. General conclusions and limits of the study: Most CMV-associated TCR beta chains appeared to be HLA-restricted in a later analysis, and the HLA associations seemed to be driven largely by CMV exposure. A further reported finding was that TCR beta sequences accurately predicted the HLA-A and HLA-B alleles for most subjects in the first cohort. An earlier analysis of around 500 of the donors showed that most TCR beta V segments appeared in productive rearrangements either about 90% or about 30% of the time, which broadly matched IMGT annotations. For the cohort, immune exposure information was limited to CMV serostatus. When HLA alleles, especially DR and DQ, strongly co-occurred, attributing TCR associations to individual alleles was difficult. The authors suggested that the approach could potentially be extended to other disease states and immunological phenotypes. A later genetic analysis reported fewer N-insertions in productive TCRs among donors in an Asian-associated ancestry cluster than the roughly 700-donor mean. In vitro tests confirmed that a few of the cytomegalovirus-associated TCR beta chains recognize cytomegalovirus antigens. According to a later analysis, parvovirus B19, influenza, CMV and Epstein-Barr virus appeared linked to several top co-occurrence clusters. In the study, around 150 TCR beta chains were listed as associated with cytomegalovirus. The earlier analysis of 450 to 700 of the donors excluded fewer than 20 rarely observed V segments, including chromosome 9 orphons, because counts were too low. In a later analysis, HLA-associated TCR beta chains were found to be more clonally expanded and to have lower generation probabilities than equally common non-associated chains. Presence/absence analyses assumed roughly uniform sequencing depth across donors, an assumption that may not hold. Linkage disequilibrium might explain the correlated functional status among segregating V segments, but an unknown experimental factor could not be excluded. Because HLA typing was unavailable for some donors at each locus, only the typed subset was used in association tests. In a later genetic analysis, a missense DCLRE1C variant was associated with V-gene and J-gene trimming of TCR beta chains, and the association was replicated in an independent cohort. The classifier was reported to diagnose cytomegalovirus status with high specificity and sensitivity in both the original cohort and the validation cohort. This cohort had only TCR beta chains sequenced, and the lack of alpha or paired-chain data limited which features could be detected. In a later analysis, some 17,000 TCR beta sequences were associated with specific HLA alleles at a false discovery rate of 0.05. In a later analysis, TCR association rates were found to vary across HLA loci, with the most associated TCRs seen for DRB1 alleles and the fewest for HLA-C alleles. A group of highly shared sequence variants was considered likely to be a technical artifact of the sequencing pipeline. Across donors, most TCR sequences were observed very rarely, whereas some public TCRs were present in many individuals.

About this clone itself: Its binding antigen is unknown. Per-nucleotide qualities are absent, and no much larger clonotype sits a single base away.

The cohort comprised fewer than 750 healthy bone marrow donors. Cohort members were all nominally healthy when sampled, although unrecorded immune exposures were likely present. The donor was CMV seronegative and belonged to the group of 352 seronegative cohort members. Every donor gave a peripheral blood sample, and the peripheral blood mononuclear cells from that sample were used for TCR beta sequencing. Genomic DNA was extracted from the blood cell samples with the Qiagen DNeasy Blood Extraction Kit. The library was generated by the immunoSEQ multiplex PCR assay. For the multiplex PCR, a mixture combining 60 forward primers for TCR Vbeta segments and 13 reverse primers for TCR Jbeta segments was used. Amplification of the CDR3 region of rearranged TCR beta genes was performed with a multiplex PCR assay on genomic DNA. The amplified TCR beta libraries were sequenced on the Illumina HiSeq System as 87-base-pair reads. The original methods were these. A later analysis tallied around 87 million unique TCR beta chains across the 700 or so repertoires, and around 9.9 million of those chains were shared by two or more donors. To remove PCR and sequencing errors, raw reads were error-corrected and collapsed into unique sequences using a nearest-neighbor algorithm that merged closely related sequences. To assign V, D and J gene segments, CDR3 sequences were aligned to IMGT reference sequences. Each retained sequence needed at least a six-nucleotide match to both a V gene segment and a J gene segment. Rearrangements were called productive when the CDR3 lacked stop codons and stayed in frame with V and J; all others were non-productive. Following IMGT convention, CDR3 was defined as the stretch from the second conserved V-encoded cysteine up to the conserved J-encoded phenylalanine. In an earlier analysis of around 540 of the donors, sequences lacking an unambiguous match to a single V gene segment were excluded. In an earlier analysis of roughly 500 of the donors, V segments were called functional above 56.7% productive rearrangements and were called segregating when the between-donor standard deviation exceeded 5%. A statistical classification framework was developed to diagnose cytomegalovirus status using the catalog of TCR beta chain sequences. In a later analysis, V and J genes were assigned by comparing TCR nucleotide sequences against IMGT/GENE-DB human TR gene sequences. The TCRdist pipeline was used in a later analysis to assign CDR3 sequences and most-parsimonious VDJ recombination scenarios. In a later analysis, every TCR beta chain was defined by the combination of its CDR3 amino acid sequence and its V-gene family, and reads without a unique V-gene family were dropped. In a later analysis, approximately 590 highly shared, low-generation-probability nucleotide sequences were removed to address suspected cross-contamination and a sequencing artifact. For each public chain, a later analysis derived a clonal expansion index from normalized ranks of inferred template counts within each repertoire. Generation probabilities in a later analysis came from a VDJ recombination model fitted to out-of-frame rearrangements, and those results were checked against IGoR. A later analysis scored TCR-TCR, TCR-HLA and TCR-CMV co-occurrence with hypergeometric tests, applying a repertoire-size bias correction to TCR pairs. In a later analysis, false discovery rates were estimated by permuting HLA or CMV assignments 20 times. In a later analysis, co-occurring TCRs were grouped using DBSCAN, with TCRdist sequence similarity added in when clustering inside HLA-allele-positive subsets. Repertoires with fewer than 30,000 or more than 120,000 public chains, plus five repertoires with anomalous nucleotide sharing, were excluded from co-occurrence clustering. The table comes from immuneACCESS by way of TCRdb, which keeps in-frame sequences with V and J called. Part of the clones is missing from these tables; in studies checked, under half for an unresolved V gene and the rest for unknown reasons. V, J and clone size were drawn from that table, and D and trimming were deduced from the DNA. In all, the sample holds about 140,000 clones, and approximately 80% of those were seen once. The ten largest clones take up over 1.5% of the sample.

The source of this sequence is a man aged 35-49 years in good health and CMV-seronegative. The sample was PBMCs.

The DNA is TGTGCCAGCAGTGAGGGCGACAGGGGGCTCGAGCAGTACTTC. Translated, this gives CASSEGDRGLEQYF. The chain links TRBV2 with TRBJ2-7; 10 central nucleotides agree with TRBD1. There are 14 amino acids in the CDR3, from cysteine to phenylalanine inclusive. The retained sequence is limited to the CDR3, 42 bases, with the frame set at the first base. Taken from the germline V gene, the CDR1 and CDR2 loops are SNHLY and FYNNEI. Unmatched junction bases come to 5, with V trimmed by 3 bases and J by 6 bases.